This T cell receptor (beta chain) was captured in a study of low-dose radiotherapy and immunotherapy resistance in tumors. With TRAV- and TRBV-specific primers, first-strand cDNA was made, covering the alpha and beta chains. Over roughly 20 PCR cycles, TCRs were amplified from a constant-region primer and V-primer adapter. MiXCR was run by TCRdb on the reads, yielding one entry per CDR3 protein. The table lists around 20,000 distinct CDR3 sequences, 74% of them singletons. Only one count was recorded for this clonotype. Looked up from germline, CDR1 is MNHEY and CDR2 is SVGEGT. There are 14 residues in the CDR3. The ends were cut back, 2 bases at V and 2 bases at J, with 10 bases in the middle.

The source of this sequence is a human donor with advanced metastatic prostate, ovarian, gallbladder or colorectal cancer (not recorded which). This table probably holds off-target reads from a library built for another chain. This rearrangement joins TRBV6-2 or TRBV6-3 to TRBJ2-7, with a weak D call TRBD2 (6 bases). The CDR3 bases are TGTGCCAGCAGTTACCTTAGCGGACCCTACGAGCAGTACTTC. The encoded protein is CASSYLSGPYEQYF.